Each of the 14 T cell receptor beta chains below was sequenced from the same sample in a study of cytomegalovirus exposure and HLA in healthy donors. PCR used 60 Vbeta primers and 13 Jbeta primers. The protocol was immunoSEQ multiplex PCR, while the TCRdb copy is restricted to in-frame clones and leaves out a portion. This sample has under 110,000 clones, with around 80% found just once. Sequences were obtained from PBMCs. The receptors derive from a man aged 40-49 years in good health and CMV-seronegative.

A single count supports this clone. This chain uses TRBV9 with TRBJ2-3; 8 bases match TRBD2. V shed 0 bases and J 6 bases; nucleotides not matched to a gene: 6. The CDR3 consists of 15 residues. CDR1 is SGDLS and CDR2 is YYNGEE in the germline V gene. CDR3 loop: CASSVDRGGMDTQYF. CDR3 in DNA: TGTGCCAGCAGCGTAGACCGGGGGGGCATGGATACGCAGTATTTT. The whole variable domain, filled in from reference TRBV9 and TRBJ2-3, reads DSGVTQTPKHLITATGQRVTLRCSPRSGDLSVYWYQQSLDQGLQFLIQYYNGEERAKGNILERFSAQQFPDLHSELNLSSLELGDSALYFCASSVDRGGMDTQYFGPGTRLTVL.

The chain is built from TRBV5-8 and TRBJ1-1, with unresolved D. Between the trimmed V and J ends, which lost 0 bases and 1 base, there was a span of 4 bases. Per germline, CDR1 SGHTS and CDR2 YDEGEE. This CDR3 comprises 13 residues. This CDR3 reads CASSLAGNTEAFF. The CDR3 DNA follows: TGTGCCAGCAGCTTGGCGGGGAACACTGAAGCTTTCTTT.

The chain couples TRBV7-8 to TRBJ1-3, with 8 bases that match TRBD1. Germline V gene data show CDR1 as SGHVS and CDR2 as FQNEAQ. The length of the CDR3 is 17 residues. After removal of 0 bases from V and 2 bases from J, the junction contained 6 bases not matched to a gene. The CDR3 reads CASSLAFAQGAGNTIYF. Here the CDR3 DNA reads TGTGCCAGCAGCTTAGCGTTCGCACAGGGGGCTGGAAACACCATATATTTT. The full variable domain, its missing parts supplied by reference TRBV7-8 and TRBJ1-3, is GAGVSQSPRYKVAKRGQDVALRCDPISGHVSLFWYQQALGQGPEFLTYFQNEAQLDKSGLPSDRFFAERPEGSVSTLKIQRTQQEDSAVYLCASSLAFAQGAGNTIYFGEGSWLTVV.

The chain couples TRBV19 to TRBJ2-1; no clear D gene. V lost 1 base to trimming and J lost 7 bases, with 8 bases between them. The CDR3 spans 13 residues. CDR1 LNHDA and CDR2 SQIVND come from the germline V gene (reference sequence). The DNA for the CDR3 is TGTGCCAGTAGTATAGGGAACAGTAATGAGCAGTTCTTC. It is translated as CASSIGNSNEQFF.

The chain uses TRBV7-2 and TRBJ2-5; maybe TRBD2 (6 bases). Per the germline V gene, CDR1 is SGHTA and CDR2 is FQGNSA. With 4 bases removed from V and 1 base from J, the gap between germline ends came to 10 bases. The CDR3 covers 14 residues. The CDR3 loop reads CASSYASAQETQYF. The CDR3 coding sequence is TGTGCCAGCAGCTACGCTAGCGCCCAAGAGACCCAGTACTTC. Looking up the rest from reference TRBV7-2 and TRBJ2-5 gives the full variable domain: GAGVSQSPSNKVTEKGKDVELRCDPISGHTALYWYRQSLGQGLEFLIYFQGNSAPDKSGLPSDRFSAERTGGSVSTLTIQRTQQEDSAVYLCASSYASAQETQYFGPGTRLLVL.

CDR3 nucleotides: TGTGCCAGCAGCGTAGGGACCGCGCGGGGGGCCCAAGAGACCCAGTACTTC. Translating gives CASSVGTARGAQETQYF. The chain links TRBV9 to TRBJ2-5; 8 bases match TRBD2. The CDR3 runs 17 residues. The V segment lost 0 bases and the J segment 1 base; nucleotides outside the gene matches: 8. Germline-derived CDR1 and CDR2 are SGDLS and YYNGEE.

The chain joins TRBV5-3 to TRBJ2-5; TRBD2 matches at 11 bases. TRBV5-3 falls under the ORF class, with uncertain function. There are 19 residues in the CDR3. Losses at the gene ends were 4 bases for V and 4 bases for J; bases not matched to a gene: 18. CDR3 in amino acids: CARSGALLAGVHGPETQYF. DNA of the CDR3: TGTGCCAGAAGCGGAGCTTTACTAGCGGGGGTTCATGGCCCAGAGACCCAGTACTTC.

The chain recombines TRBV5-1 with TRBJ2-5, with 8 bases aligning to TRBD2. There are 13 residues in the CDR3. The ends lost 7 bases at V and 1 base at J; junction bases unmatched: 3. Germline V CDR1 and CDR2: SGHRS, YFSETQ. CDR3 amino acids: CASRGGVQETQYF. Written as DNA, the CDR3 is TGCGCCAGCCGGGGGGGGGTCCAAGAGACCCAGTACTTC.

The chain recombines TRBV6-5 with TRBJ2-3; D may be TRBD2 (6 bases). CDR1 and CDR2 from the germline V gene are MNHEY and SVGAGI. The length of the CDR3 is 16 residues. With 2 bases removed from V and 5 bases from J, the gap between germline ends came to 17 bases. CDR3 sequence reads: CASSYVSGSGRDTQYF. The CDR3, as DNA: TGTGCCAGCAGTTACGTCTCGGGTAGCGGAAGAGATACGCAGTATTTT.

V and J are TRBV5-1 and TRBJ2-4; D is unresolved. The V end lost 5 bases, the J end lost 2 bases, and 11 bases lay between the germline ends. Germline-derived CDR1 and CDR2 are SGHRS and YFSETQ. The CDR3 has 14 amino acids. CDR3 sequence: CASRSVVSKNIQYF. As DNA, the CDR3 is TGCGCCAGCAGATCAGTCGTCTCCAAAAACATTCAGTACTTC. Full variable domain (outside the CDR3, taken from reference TRBV5-1 and TRBJ2-4): KAGVTQTPRYLIKTRGQQVTLSCSPISGHRSVSWYQQTPGQGLQFLFEYFSETQRNKGNFPGRFSGRQFSNSRSEMNVSTLELGDSALYLCASRSVVSKNIQYFGAGTRLSVL.

This clone was seen only once. The V gene is TRBV10-3, the J gene TRBJ1-4; the match to TRBD1 covers 9 bases. The CDR3 extends over 15 amino acids. Germline CDR1 is ENHRY and CDR2 is SYGVKD. With V trimmed by 4 bases and J by 3 bases, 3 bases remained unmatched. The chain's CDR3 is CAISGTGGPNEKLFF. CDR3 DNA: TGTGCCATCAGTGGTACAGGGGGCCCTAATGAAAAACTGTTTTTT.

V gene TRBV7-8 combines with J gene TRBJ1-5; 8 bases align to TRBD1. Germline V gives CDR1 SGHVS, CDR2 FQNEAQ. This CDR3 is 15 amino acids long. J lost 4 bases, V lost 1 base, and 3 bases had no gene match. The CDR3 protein is CASSLEDRENQPQHF. For the CDR3, the DNA is TGTGCCAGCAGCTTAGAGGACAGGGAGAATCAGCCCCAGCATTTT.

CDR3 DNA: TGTGCCAGCAGTCCCGGGACAGGGGTCCAGCCCCAGCATTTT. Amino acids: CASSPGTGVQPQHF. The chain combines TRBV2 with TRBJ1-5, with 10 bases matching TRBD1. There are 14 residues in the CDR3. V trimming: 5 bases; J trimming: 7 bases; junction bases outside the gene matches: 5. From germline, CDR1 is SNHLY and CDR2 FYNNEI.

The V call is TRBV6-5, the J call TRBJ1-2; TRBD1 matches 8 bases. J lost 1 base, V lost 7 bases, and 8 bases had no gene match. The CDR3 is made up of 15 amino acids. The V gene's germline CDR1 is MNHEY and CDR2 SVGAGI. CDR3 loop: CASKNGQGHNYGYTF. For the CDR3, the DNA is TGTGCCAGCAAAAACGGACAGGGTCATAACTATGGCTACACCTTC.